The text below deals with one T cell receptor beta chain. The antigen remains unidentified. The data were obtained in a study of cytotoxic CD8 clonotypes in ibrutinib-treated CLL. About the study: The response samples were taken once patients had been treated for a median of about 12 months, range 6 to 36.

With sequencing, the targeted depth ranged from 1 in 200,000 to 1 in 1 million T cells. TCRdb's table, derived via immunoSEQ multiplex PCR, lists solely in-frame clones and lacks some. Here the sample spans some 22,000 clones, less than 80% being singletons. General study points: Timing of sampling differed between sustained-remission and progressing patients. Clonality was higher at baseline than in age-matched healthy donors and tracked circulating CD8+ T-cell counts.

Germline-derived CDR1 and CDR2 are SQVTM and ANQGSEA. Trimming took 4 bases from V and 4 from J, leaving 10 bases between them. This CDR3 contains 12 residues. The sample in question was PBMCs, obtained before ibrutinib treatment. This sequence originates from a human donor with chronic lymphocytic leukemia. The genes are TRBV29-1 and TRBJ1-1; D gene ambiguous. CDR3 sequence: CSVAGGSTEAFF. The CDR3 DNA reads as TGCAGCGTTGCGGGCGGGAGCACTGAAGCTTTCTTT.